The clone carrying this T cell receptor beta chain occurred many times. Its antigen is undetermined. The time point is: persistent/refractory GD, antithyroid drugs over 5 years with positive TRAb. Preparation of the TCR library used RNA extracted from PBMCs. Per the germline V gene, CDR1 is SGHTA and CDR2 is FQGNSA. Trimming shortened V by 2 bases and J by 5 bases, and 6 bases separated the two germline ends. This CDR3 spans 12 amino acids. In building TCR beta libraries, iRepertoire HTBI primers were used together with Arm-PCR of CDR3 regions. Using its own MiXCR run on the multiplex PCR reads, TCRdb lists one record per CDR3 protein. The sample holds roughly 450,000 distinct CDR3 sequences, around 22% seen once. This entry belongs to a study of regulatory T cells in long-lasting Graves disease. Findings of the study overall: The work looked only at peripheral blood and did not look at thyroid tissue.

This chain uses TRBV7-2 with TRBJ2-5; no firm D call. This material consisted of peripheral blood mononuclear cells (PBMCs), taken when the disease was refractory, from a patient treated with antithyroid drugs. The sequence was obtained from a female donor with Graves disease. Here the CDR3 DNA reads TGTGCCAGCAGCTTATCTTCTGAGACCCAGTACTTC. This translates into CASSLSSETQYF.